The clone carrying this T cell receptor (beta chain) was counted a single time. Antigen: not known. The germline gives CDR1 KGHDR, CDR2 SFDVKD. V was shortened by 6 bases and J by 4 bases, with 9 bases between the two germline ends. The CDR3 has 13 residues. The sample originates from a study of T cell responses to AZD1222 COVID-19 vaccine. General study points: The donor group comprised mostly white British people and more females; the analysis possibly underestimated clonal diversity. Baseline seropositivity occurred in only a handful of AZD1222 recipients. Unmutated variant regions are reportedly the target of nearly half of TCRs that are spike-specific. CD4 TCRs linked to vaccination spanned spike, dominating at 160-218 and 743-854.

Sequencing was performed with immunoSEQ multiplex PCR; in TCRdb, only in-frame clones are kept and a portion is missing. The sample consists of 100,000 or so clones, about nine tenths of them appearing once. The sequence derives from an adult in good health. This specimen was peripheral blood, taken on day 0 of AZD1222 vaccination. The chain employs TRBV24-1 and TRBJ1-5; the D gene is possibly TRBD1 (5 bases). The CDR3 loop is CATSSAGNQPQHF. CDR3 DNA sequence: TGTGCCACCAGTTCAGCAGGGAATCAGCCCCAGCATTTT.